The 15 T cell receptor beta chains below come from one sample, sequenced in a study of cytomegalovirus exposure and HLA in healthy donors. PCR was performed using 60 Vbeta and 13 Jbeta primers. TCRdb's table, derived via immunoSEQ multiplex PCR, lists solely in-frame clones and lacks some. This sample's table reports roughly 71,000 clones. Sequenced input: PBMCs. Receptor source: a woman in her thirties or forties in good health and CMV-seropositive.

The CDR3 sequence: CASSAVSGNTIYF. CDR3 DNA sequence: TGTGCCAGCAGTGCGGTCTCTGGAAACACCATATATTTT. The chain employs TRBV2 and TRBJ1-3, with D unclear. CDR3 length: 13 amino acids. CDR1 and CDR2 (germline): SNHLY, FYNNEI. V dropped 4 bases and J dropped 0 bases, with 4 bases sitting between them.

The genes are TRBV2 and TRBJ1-1; 9 bases fit TRBD1. The V gene's germline CDR1 is SNHLY and CDR2 FYNNEI. This CDR3 region has 13 residues. Losses at the gene ends were 6 bases for V and 6 bases for J; bases not matched to a gene: 5. This CDR3 is CASSSDRGSEAFF. The CDR3 DNA reads TGTGCCAGCAGCTCGGACAGGGGATCTGAAGCTTTCTTT.

The chain combines TRBV7-8 with TRBJ2-5; TRBD2 agrees at 9 bases. Germline V gene lookup returns CDR1 SGHVS and CDR2 FQNEAQ. This CDR3 region has 17 residues. V lost 5 bases, J lost 3 bases, and 13 bases stayed unmatched. CDR3 bases: TGTGCCAGCAGCATACGTCGCACACTAGCGGGTAAAGAGACCCAGTACTTC. Amino acids: CASSIRRTLAGKETQYF.

The chain employs TRBV7-2 and TRBJ2-5; D is perhaps TRBD1 (6 bases). Germline-derived CDR1 and CDR2 are SGHTA and FQGNSA. With 5 bases removed from V and 13 bases from J, the gap between germline ends came to 20 bases. The CDR3 runs 13 residues. The chain's CDR3 is CASSQNRDNTPYF. CDR3 DNA sequence: TGTGCCAGCAGCCAAAACCGGGACAACACACCGTACTTC.

Turning to this clone: The same CDR3 can be traced to other DNA sequences in this sample. The chain couples TRBV18 to TRBJ1-5; 9 nucleotides line up with TRBD1. V shed 6 bases and J 3 bases; nucleotides not matched to a gene: 9. Germline V gene lookup returns CDR1 KGHSH and CDR2 LQKENI. There are 16 residues in the CDR3. The CDR3 spells CASSPLGQGYNQPQHF. Written as DNA, the CDR3 is TGTGCCAGCTCGCCATTGGGACAGGGCTACAATCAGCCCCAGCATTTT.

The chain employs TRBV28 and TRBJ2-7, with D possibly matching TRBD2 (5 bases). The CDR3 is 13 residues long. CDR1 and CDR2 (germline): MDHEN, SYDVKM. V lost 5 bases and J lost 0, with 8 bases in between. The CDR3 loop is CASSSGSSYEQYF. The CDR3 coding sequence is TGTGCCAGCAGTAGCGGAAGCTCCTACGAGCAGTACTTC. The complete variable domain, with remaining parts taken from reference TRBV28 and TRBJ2-7, reads DVKVTQSSRYLVKRTGEKVFLECVQDMDHENMFWYRQDPGLGLRLIYFSYDVKMKEKGDIPEGYSVSREKKERFSLILESASTNQTSMYLCASSSGSSYEQYFGPGTRLTVT.

CDR3 region: CASSYSGAYGYTF. In DNA form, the CDR3 reads TGTGCCAGCAGTTACTCGGGGGCCTATGGCTACACCTTC. This chain connects TRBV6-5 to TRBJ1-2; D perhaps matches TRBD1 (6 bases). The CDR3 extends over 13 amino acids. V dropped 0 bases and J dropped 4 bases, with 6 bases sitting between them. Germline lookup yields CDR1 MNHEY and CDR2 SVGAGI.

Comment on this clone: Other nucleotide sequences from this sample produce the same CDR3. This chain connects TRBV19 to TRBJ2-1, with TRBD2 matching 9 bases. Per germline, CDR1 LNHDA and CDR2 SQIVND (reference sequence). CDR3 length equals 13 residues. Germline trimming cut 8 bases from V and 3 bases from J; bases unmatched to any gene: 2. The CDR3 loop reads CASASGNYNEQFF. The CDR3 nucleotides are TGTGCCAGTGCTAGCGGGAACTACAATGAGCAGTTCTTC.

This rearrangement joins TRBV2 to TRBJ2-7, with 7 positions matching TRBD2. Germline lookup yields CDR1 SNHLY and CDR2 FYNNEI. There are 14 residues in the CDR3. J was trimmed by 7 bases and V by 4 bases; bases with no gene match: 10. CDR3 amino acids: CASSGTRALGEQYF. DNA for the CDR3: TGTGCCAGCAGTGGGACTAGGGCCCTTGGGGAGCAGTACTTC.

The CDR3 DNA sequence: TGTGCCATCAAACGAACAGGGCTCACTGAAGCTTTCTTT. Amino acid sequence: CAIKRTGLTEAFF. This chain joins TRBV2 and TRBJ1-1, with D tentatively TRBD1 (6 bases). V dropped 10 bases and J dropped 4 bases, with 16 bases sitting between them. The germline CDR1 and CDR2 sequences are SNHLY and FYNNEI. This CDR3 spans 13 amino acids.

V is TRBV15 and J is TRBJ1-1; D uncertain. The CDR3 extends over 15 amino acids. CDR1 and CDR2 (germline): LNHNV, YYDKDF (reference sequence). V was shortened by 0 bases and J by 2 bases, with 10 bases between the two germline ends. The DNA of the CDR3 is TGTGCCACCAGCAGAGATAGATCGCGCAACACTGAAGCTTTCTTT. It codes for CATSRDRSRNTEAFF.

Comment on this clone: Given the absence of the conserved phenylalanine or tryptophan at the CDR3 end, a read error is likely. The chain combines TRBV5-1 with TRBJ2-7; D perhaps matches TRBD1 (6 bases). V was trimmed by 4 bases and J by 0 bases, leaving 8 bases between them. CDR1 and CDR2 from the germline V gene are SGHRS and YFSETQ. The CDR3 loop spans 13 amino acids. CDR3 amino acids: CASSRTDSYEQYS. CDR3 coding DNA: TGCGCCAGCAGCCGGACAGACTCCTACGAGCAGTACTCC.

The J gene is TRBJ2-7, the V gene TRBV6-5, with a possible D match to TRBD1 (5 bases). Trimming left V 0 bases short and J 0 bases short, with 9 bases between. The CDR3 is 15 amino acids. Germline V lookup: CDR1 MNHEY, CDR2 SVGAGI. CDR3 protein: CASSYSQGGSYEQYF. The CDR3 nucleotides read TGTGCCAGCAGTTACTCTCAGGGCGGCTCCTACGAGCAGTACTTC.

This chain joins TRBV9 and TRBJ2-1; TRBD2 is a possible D gene (5 bases). Germline CDR1 reads SGDLS; CDR2 reads YYNGEE. Trimming took 0 bases from V and 7 from J, leaving 5 bases between them. The CDR3 is 12 residues long. The CDR3 DNA reads TGTGCCAGCAGCGTAGCGGGGAATGAGCAGTTCTTC. This gives the protein CASSVAGNEQFF.

V and J are TRBV5-1 and TRBJ1-3, with D possibly matching TRBD1 (5 bases). Per germline, CDR1 SGHRS and CDR2 YFSETQ. The CDR3 contains 17 residues. The V and J ends lost 0 bases and 0 bases respectively, with 13 bases between them. CDR3 protein: CASSLELLTGSGNTIYF. CDR3 sequence (DNA): TGCGCCAGCAGCTTGGAACTGCTTACAGGCTCTGGAAACACCATATATTTT.